These T cell receptor beta chains were read from a single sample in a study of shared clonotypes between healthy human individuals. Profiling relied on immunoSEQ multiplex PCR, and the TCRdb table lists in-frame clones only, not all of them. The sample holds approximately 1.5 million clones, 95% to 99% seen once. The source material was naive CD4+ T cells sorted from blood. These receptors were taken from a man aged 25 to 40 in good health. CDR3s include the opening cysteine and the closing phenylalanine or tryptophan. D genes are given only for firm matches. Size is omitted from some rows. Given values are once, few, many or a class for expanded clones.

CDR3nt	CDR3aa	v_gene	j_gene	abundance	d_gene
TGTGCCAGCAGTGACTCTAGCGGGAGCTACAATGAGCAGTTCTTC	CASSDSSGSYNEQFF	TRBV6-4	TRBJ2-1	many	TRBD2
TGTGCCAGCAGTTTAAGTCGGGGCGGGAGGACAGATACGCAGTATTTT	CASSLSRGGRTDTQYF	TRBV28	TRBJ2-3	.	TRBD2
TGTGCCTGGAGTGTGTGGCAGATACAAGAGACCCAGTACTTC	CAWSVWQIQETQYF	TRBV30	TRBJ2-5	.	.
TGCGCCAGCAGTGAGTCAAGGAGTCAGGTTACGCAGTATTTT	CASSESRSQVTQYF	TRBV10-1	TRBJ2-3	once	.
TGTGCCAGCAGCTTAAAACCCGACACAGATACGCAGTATTTT	CASSLKPDTDTQYF	TRBV7-3	TRBJ2-3	.	.
TGCAGCGTTGTTTTGGCGGGAGGGCCGGGTATAAGCACAGATACGCAGTATTTT	CSVVLAGGPGISTDTQYF	TRBV29-1	TRBJ2-3	.	TRBD2
TGTGCCAGCAGCAGGGCCCCCCTTCCGGAAGCTTTCTTT	CASSRAPLPEAFF	TRBV28	TRBJ1-1	.	.
TGTGCCAGCAGCGATATCGATGTCTGGGGCGCTCACACCGGGGAGCTGTTTTTT	CASSDIDVWGAHTGELFF	TRBV7-6	TRBJ2-2	.	.
TGTGCCAGCTCACCGAACAACCCTGGGGCCAACGTCCTGACTTTC	CASSPNNPGANVLTF	TRBV18	TRBJ2-6	.	.
TGTGCCAGCTCAACGAGACAGGGTTTCACTGAAGCTTTCTTT	CASSTRQGFTEAFF	TRBV18	TRBJ1-1	.	TRBD1
TGTGCCAGCAGCTTAGGGAGCGGGAGCTGGGGAACGCAGTATTTT	CASSLGSGSWGTQYF	TRBV7-9	TRBJ2-3	.	TRBD2
TGTGCTAGTGGTTTGGTAAGGGCCGACCGGACCGGGGAGCTGTTTTTT	CASGLVRADRTGELFF	TRBV12-5	TRBJ2-2	.	.
TGTGCCAGCAGTGGGGGCAGCGGTCGGGAGACCCAGTACTTC	CASSGGSGRETQYF	TRBV2	TRBJ2-5	.	.
TGCAGCGTTGCTAGCGGGCCCTACGAGCAGTACTTC	CSVASGPYEQYF	TRBV29-1	TRBJ2-7	.	TRBD2
TGTGCCAGCAGCAAGTTCCCGGGGAACTCCTACGAGCAGTACTTC	CASSKFPGNSYEQYF	TRBV11-3	TRBJ2-7	.	.
TGTGCCAGCAGTTTAAGATACCGGACAGAGCTTAATGAAAAACTGTTTTTT	CASSLRYRTELNEKLFF	TRBV27	TRBJ1-4	.	.
TGTGCCAGCAGTTTGGGATACAATGAGCAGTTCTTC	CASSLGYNEQFF	TRBV28	TRBJ2-1	.	.
TGTGCCAGCAGTTTTGACAGGGTCGGCTATGGCTACACCTTC	CASSFDRVGYGYTF	TRBV6-1	TRBJ1-2	.	TRBD1
TGCGCCAGCAGCCCCGGACTAGCGGGAGGTGAGACCCAGTACTTC	CASSPGLAGGETQYF	TRBV5-1	TRBJ2-5	.	TRBD2
TGTGCCAGTAGTATAGATCAAAGCGGGAAACGCTACGAGCAGTACTTC	CASSIDQSGKRYEQYF	TRBV19	TRBJ2-7	.	TRBD2
TGTGCCAGCAGACCCCTTGTAGGACAATCGTCCTACGAGCAGTACTTC	CASRPLVGQSSYEQYF	TRBV28	TRBJ2-7	.	.
TGTGCCAGCTCACCCCCAGGGCAAGAGACCCAGTACTTC	CASSPPGQETQYF	TRBV18	TRBJ2-5	.	.
TGTGCCACCAGCAGGGAAATGAACACTGAAGCTTTCTTT	CATSREMNTEAFF	TRBV15	TRBJ1-1	.	.
TGTGCCAGCAGCCCCGCCTATGACCAGACCTACGAGCAGTACTTC	CASSPAYDQTYEQYF	TRBV9	TRBJ2-7	.	.
TGCGCCAGCAGCTTGGGACATAAGACAGATACGCAGTATTTT	CASSLGHKTDTQYF	TRBV5-1	TRBJ2-3	.	.
TGTGCCAGCAGTGATGGGACAGGGAATCAGCCCCAGCATTTT	CASSDGTGNQPQHF	TRBV2	TRBJ1-5	.	TRBD1
TGTGCCAGCACTCCCGTTCTCGGCATTGAGCAGTTCTTC	CASTPVLGIEQFF	TRBV9	TRBJ2-1	.	.
TGTGCCAGCAGGCCGAACAGTCAGCCCCAGCATTTT	CASRPNSQPQHF	TRBV28	TRBJ1-5	.	.
TGCGCCAGCAGCTTGGGGGCCGAGACCCAGTACTTC	CASSLGAETQYF	TRBV5-1	TRBJ2-5	.	.